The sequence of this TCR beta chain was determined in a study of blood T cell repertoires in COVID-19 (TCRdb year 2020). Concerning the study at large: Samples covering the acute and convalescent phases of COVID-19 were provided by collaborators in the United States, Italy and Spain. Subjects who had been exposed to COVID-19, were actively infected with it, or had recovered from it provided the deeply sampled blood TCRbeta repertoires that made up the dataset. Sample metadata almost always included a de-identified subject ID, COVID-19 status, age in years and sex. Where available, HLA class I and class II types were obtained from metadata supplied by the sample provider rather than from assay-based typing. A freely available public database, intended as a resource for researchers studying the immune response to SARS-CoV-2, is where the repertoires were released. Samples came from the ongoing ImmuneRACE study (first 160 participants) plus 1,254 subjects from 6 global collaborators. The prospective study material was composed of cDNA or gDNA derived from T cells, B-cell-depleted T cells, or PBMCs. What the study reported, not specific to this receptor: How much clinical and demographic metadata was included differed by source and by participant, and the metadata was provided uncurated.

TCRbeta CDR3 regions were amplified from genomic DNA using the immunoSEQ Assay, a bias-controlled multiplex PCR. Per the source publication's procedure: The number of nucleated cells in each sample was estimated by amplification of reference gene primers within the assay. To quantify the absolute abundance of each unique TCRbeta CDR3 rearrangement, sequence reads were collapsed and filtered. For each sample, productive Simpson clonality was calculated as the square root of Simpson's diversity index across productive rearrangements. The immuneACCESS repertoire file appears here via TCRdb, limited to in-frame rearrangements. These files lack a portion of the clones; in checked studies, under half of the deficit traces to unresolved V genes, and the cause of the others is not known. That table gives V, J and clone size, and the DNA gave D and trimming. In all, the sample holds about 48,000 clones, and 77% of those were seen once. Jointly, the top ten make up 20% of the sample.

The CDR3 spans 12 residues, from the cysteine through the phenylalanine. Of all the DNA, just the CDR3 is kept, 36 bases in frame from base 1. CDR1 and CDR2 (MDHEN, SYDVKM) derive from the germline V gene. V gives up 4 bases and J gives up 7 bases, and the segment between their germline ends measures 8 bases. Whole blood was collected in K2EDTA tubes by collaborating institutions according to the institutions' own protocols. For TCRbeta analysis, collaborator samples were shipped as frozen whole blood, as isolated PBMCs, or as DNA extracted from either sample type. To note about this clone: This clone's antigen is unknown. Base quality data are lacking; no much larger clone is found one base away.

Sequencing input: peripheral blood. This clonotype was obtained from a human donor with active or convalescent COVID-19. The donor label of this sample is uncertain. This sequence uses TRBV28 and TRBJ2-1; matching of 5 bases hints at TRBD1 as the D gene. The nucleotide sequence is TGTGCCAGCAGTTCGGCAGGGAATGAGCAGTTCTTC. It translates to CASSSAGNEQFF.